This T cell receptor (beta chain) came from a study of CD8 T cell repertoires and HIV-1 epitope variants. Study-wide context: Controls included no peptide, Ebola AY9 epitope, and a CMV, EBV, flu pool. T cells were cultured for less than eleven days with cytokines added on days 3 and 7.

The method was immunoSEQ multiplex PCR; TCRdb's version includes in-frame clones alone and lacks a portion of them. The sample has more than 85,000 clones, almost 75% seen once. CDR3 size: 14 residues. V was pared by 4 bases and J by 2 bases, with 12 bases between. Germline V gene lookup returns CDR1 SGDLS and CDR2 YYNGEE. Sequences were obtained from uncultured baseline CD8+ T cells from peripheral blood mononuclear cells (PBMCs). V usage is TRBV9 and J usage is TRBJ2-5; D is undetermined. The TCR comes from a male donor with HIV. The CDR3 protein is CASSKRLIQETQYF. CDR3 nucleotide sequence: TGTGCCAGCAGCAAACGACTGATTCAAGAGACCCAGTACTTC.